Listed here is a single T cell receptor beta chain. Its antigen remains unidentified. No clone much larger than this one lies a single base away; base qualities are absent. This entry belongs to a study of T cells in Graves' hyperthyroidism and ophthalmopathy (dated by TCRdb to about 2019). The study in broad terms: Peripheral blood was collected at initial diagnosis, before any treatment. To identify distinguishing TCR V-J signatures, a discovery cohort of around 100 patients was used, comprising some 43 with Graves' ophthalmopathy and approximately 57 with stable Graves' hyperthyroidism. Prospective prediction of ophthalmopathy was tested in an independent validation cohort consisting of some 19 hyperthyroidism patients and around 17 patients who later progressed to ophthalmopathy. For training and testing, the 110 or so patients in the discovery cohort were randomly divided in a 7:3 ratio. Thyroid tissue and blood T-cell repertoires from about six Graves' hyperthyroidism patients were also compared in the study. After blood sampling, hyperthyroidism patients were treated with methimazole at a starting dose of 30 mg daily, and ophthalmopathy patients were treated with high-dose intravenous methylprednisolone. The paper reports TCR Vbeta CDR3 sequencing of about 140 peripheral blood samples: 43 ophthalmopathy, fewer than 80 hyperthyroidism and approximately 17 progressor patients.

The germline V gene (reference sequence) specifies MNHEY as CDR1 and SMNVEV as CDR2. Trimming takes 6 bases from V and 8 bases from J, and the germline ends sit 17 bases apart. Its CDR3 holds 14 amino acids, cysteine through phenylalanine. Only the CDR3 DNA stays, 42 bases, in frame from base 1. The TCR beta CDR3 regions were amplified from the RNA transcripts. For the first round of RT-PCR on the TCR CDR3, the HTBI primer set was used together with the Qiagen OneStep RT-PCR kit. Libraries were constructed in a second round of multiplex PCR, after which size selection and purification were carried out. The libraries were sequenced on an Illumina HiSeq2000 using paired-end 100 bp reads. On the authors' methods: SOAPnuke was used to process the raw data, throwing out any read that contained adapters or uncalled bases, had a mean Phred below 15, or lacked an exact constant-primer or identifier match. COPE v1.2.5 was used to merge the high-quality paired reads, and each unique nucleotide sequence was defined as a clonotype. MiTCR v1.1 was used to align the clonotypes against IMGT TRBV, TRBD and TRBJ reference segments. Analysis was restricted to V-J combinations with a frequency above 0.0001, which covered approximately 99% of repertoires. A TCS score was defined as the ratio between F50 (clonal expansion) and ExV (chaos), using BLOSUM62-based TCRdist between CDR3 peptides within each V-J. Welch's t-statistics and random forest reduced roughly 530 V-J features to 13, which were used in a naive Bayes classifier (R e1071). TCRdb cleaned the public reads at Q25 with fastp, built clones with MiXCR and kept in-frame beta chains. Merged by CDR3 protein, the rows form single entries marked with the most common genes and DNA. In this record, the V and J calls reflect TCRdb's handling and not the investigators' own analysis. The sample contains over 500,000 distinct CDR3 sequences, 13% to 15% of them found a single time. About 14% of the sample lies in the top ten.

Beyond this particular receptor, the publication reports: Sample size was not statistically predetermined, and blinding of investigators to group allocation was not performed. Most expanded thyroid clonotypes (frequency above 0.001) were also detected in blood, suggesting blood repertoires may reflect thyroid immune responses. In validation, the model predicted progression to ophthalmopathy with just under 71% sensitivity and over 72% specificity, a median of around six months before onset. In cross-validation, a model built on a 13 V-J signature told ophthalmopathy apart from stable hyperthyroidism with 87.88% sensitivity and around 83% specificity, and in testing the same model reached 80%/75%.

A patient counted as having stable Graves' hyperthyroidism if no progression to ophthalmopathy occurred over 18 months of follow-up. Hyperthyroidism patients were newly diagnosed, had a disease duration of under 2 months, and were aged 18 to 65 years. Exclusion was applied to patients with uncontrolled infections, other autoimmune diseases, pregnancy or lactation. Diagnoses were established on the basis of clinical symptoms, serum thyroxine and TRAb, thyroid ultrasound, and orbital computed tomography. PBMCs were separated from roughly 9.3 ml of fresh peripheral blood using Ficoll-Paque density gradient centrifugation. Trizol reagent was used to extract total RNA, and RNA quality was then checked on an Agilent 2100 Bioanalyzer.

The sequenced sample consisted of blood. The origin of this receptor is a woman between 35 and 50 years old with Graves' hyperthyroidism. The sequence joins TRBV27 to TRBJ2-4; TRBD2 could be the D gene, as 7 bases match. For the CDR3, the sequence is CASSPKGGRDIQYF. The bases read TGTGCCAGCAGCCCTAAGGGGGGGCGGGACATTCAGTACTTC.